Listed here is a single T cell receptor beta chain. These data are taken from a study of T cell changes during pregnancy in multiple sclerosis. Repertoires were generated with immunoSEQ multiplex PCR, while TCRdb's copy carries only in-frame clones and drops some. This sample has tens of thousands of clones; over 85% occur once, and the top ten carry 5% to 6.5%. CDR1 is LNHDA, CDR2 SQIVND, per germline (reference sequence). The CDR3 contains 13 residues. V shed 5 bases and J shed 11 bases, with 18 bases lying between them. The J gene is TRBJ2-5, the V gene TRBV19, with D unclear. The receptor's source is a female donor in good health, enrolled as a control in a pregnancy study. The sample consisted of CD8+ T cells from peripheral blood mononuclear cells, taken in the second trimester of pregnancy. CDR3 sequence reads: CASSPRSSLEQYF. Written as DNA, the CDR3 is TGTGCCAGTAGTCCCCGCAGCAGTTTGGAGCAGTACTTC.